The text below deals with one T cell receptor (beta chain). Its target antigen remains unknown. Per-base quality was not reported, and no clone a single base away is much larger than it. This entry is derived from a study of Ad26.COV2.S vaccination and SARS-CoV-2 variants (dated by TCRdb to the early 2020s). Context from the whole study: Donors in the vaccine arm were drawn from COV1001, a phase I-IIa trial of Ad26.COV2.S in healthy adults that was multicentre, randomized, double-blind and placebo-controlled. Investigators remained blinded to trial group allocation during experiments and outcome assessment. Trial participants were randomized into five groups of five: low-dose or high-dose Ad26.COV2.S given once or twice, or placebo on both occasions. TCRbeta repertoire sequencing served as the tool for gauging how specific and how broad the SARS-CoV-2-reactive T cell receptors were following Ad26.COV2.S vaccination. Ad26.COV2.S was given intramuscularly at 5x10^10 or 1x10^11 viral particles, as a single shot or as two shots 56 days apart. A total of roughly 32 samples were included in the TCR-sequenced set, comprising around 19 Ad26.COV2.S vaccine recipients, 5 placebo recipients and 8 SARS-CoV-2 convalescent individuals.

The immunoSEQ Assay was used to sequence TCRbeta CDR3 regions. After extraction, genomic DNA underwent amplification by bias-controlled multiplex PCR, followed by high-throughput sequencing. The authors processed their data as follows. Collapsing and filtering of sequences were performed to quantify the absolute abundance of each unique TCRbeta CDR3 region. T cell fraction was estimated by normalizing TCRbeta template counts to usable DNA, with usable DNA measured through amplification of reference genes found in all nucleated cells. Repertoire TCRs were annotated as SARS-CoV-2-specific by exact matching of V gene, CDR3 amino acid sequence and J gene to a known reactive TCR set. The reference SARS-CoV-2 TCR set came from MIRA and was filtered for enrichment in COVID-19-positive ImmuneCODE repertoires, removing public or cross-reactive TCRs. Using the MIRA antigens, annotated TCRs were further analysed by specific ORF or by position within an ORF. Breadth was defined as the number of annotated unique rearrangements divided by the total number of unique productive rearrangements, and depth was defined as the summed frequency of the annotated unique rearrangements. Group comparisons of TCR breadth used two-sided Wilcoxon rank-sum tests. Entries here come from immuneACCESS through TCRdb and include only in-frame sequences with V and J called. Some clones fail to appear in such tables; in the studies checked, an unresolved V gene covers under half of the shortfall, and the cause of the remainder is unknown. V and J calls plus clone size are reproduced from that table; the DNA served to infer D and trimming. This sample lists a few hundred thousand clones; about 87% were detected once. In total, the top ten clones hold more than 2.5% of the sample.

On the study overall, not on this receptor specifically: Comparing responses between vaccine doses or regimens was not something the study was powered to do. Comparable non-spike TCR breadth was observed between vaccine and placebo recipients, consistent with only spike being contained in the vaccine. After vaccination, substantial breadth of spike-specific CD8+ and CD4+ T cell responses was reported. Compared with placebo recipients, Ad26.COV2.S recipients showed higher spike-specific TCR breadth (P = 0.0014). The authors noted that the TCR breadth and depth analyses may have underestimated total T cell responses.

The sample's treatment or condition, from its label and the paper: about 20 received Ad26.COV2.S at low or high dose, single or two shots; about 5 received placebo; per-sample allocation not given. For vaccine and placebo recipients, repertoires were sequenced using samples collected on day 63 after the first injection. Between 29 July and 7 August 2020, Cohort 1b enrolled about two dozen adults aged 18-55 years at one site in Boston, USA. Ad26.COV2.S consisted of a replication-incompetent adenovirus type 26 vector by which a prefusion-stabilized SARS-CoV-2 spike protein from the original Wuhan strain was expressed. CDR1 GTSNPN and CDR2 SVGIG are derived from the germline V gene (reference sequence). The CDR3 holds 13 amino acids from the cysteine to the phenylalanine. Of all the DNA, just the CDR3 is kept, 39 bases in frame from base 1. V and J lose 5 bases and 1 base, and a span of 11 bases separates them.

The source material was peripheral blood, sampled in a trial of Ad26.COV2.S vaccine versus placebo. The TCR comes from a person between 18 and 65 years old who received the Ad26.COV2.S COVID-19 vaccine or a placebo. This chain is built from TRBV30 and TRBJ1-1; TRBD1 might be the D gene, on 6 matching bases. The base sequence is TGTGCCTGGGCGAGGGGACAGAACACTGAAGCTTTCTTT. It is translated as CAWARGQNTEAFF.